These T cell receptor beta chains were read from a single sample in a study of blood T cell repertoires in COVID-19. Libraries were prepared by immunoSEQ multiplex PCR; TCRdb keeps only in-frame clonotypes and omits some of them. The table records 150,000 to 200,000 clones, roughly 80% of them present only once. Material: PBMCs or T cells enriched from blood (not recorded which). The receptor source for this set is a man in his forties who had recovered from COVID-19. Both conserved end residues are part of each CDR3. A D gene is named only where the DNA matches it firmly. Some rows mark clone size as missing; the rest say once, few, many or name a class of expanded clone.

clone size	CDR3 length	D gene	V gene	J gene	CDR3 protein	CDR3 DNA
.	15	TRBD1	TRBV5-1	TRBJ1-6	CASSTNRGTNSPLHF	TGCGCCAGCAGCACGAACAGGGGGACGAATTCACCCCTCCACTTT
.	14	.	TRBV7-6	TRBJ2-3	CASSPRELTDTQYF	TGTGCCAGCAGCCCCAGGGAATTGACAGATACGCAGTATTTT
.	14	TRBD1	TRBV6-1	TRBJ1-2	CASSDGDRVYGYTF	TGTGCCAGCAGTGATGGGGACAGGGTCTATGGCTACACCTTC
.	13	.	TRBV30	TRBJ1-1	CAWSLQGFTEAFF	TGTGCCTGGAGTCTCCAGGGGTTCACTGAAGCTTTCTTT
.	14	.	TRBV30	TRBJ1-1	CAWSYRVSGTEAFF	TGTGCCTGGAGTTACAGGGTTTCAGGAACTGAAGCTTTCTTT
few	14	TRBD1	TRBV11-2	TRBJ2-7	CASSFDRGIFEQYF	TGTGCCAGCAGCTTCGACAGGGGTATATTCGAGCAGTACTTC
.	16	TRBD1	TRBV5-6	TRBJ1-6	CASSLTPGGLYSPLHF	TGTGCCAGCAGCTTGACCCCAGGGGGCCTTTATTCACCCCTCCACTTT
.	13	.	TRBV28	TRBJ1-2	CASRLGSLSGYTF	TGTGCCAGCAGGCTAGGGAGCTTGAGTGGCTACACCTTC
.	11	.	TRBV25-1	TRBJ2-1	CATVTGNEQFF	TGTGCCACCGTTACAGGAAATGAGCAGTTCTTC
.	15	.	TRBV5-1	TRBJ2-5	CASSLMGDKQETQYF	TGCGCCAGCAGCCTAATGGGGGACAAACAAGAGACCCAGTACTTC
.	15	.	TRBV7-8	TRBJ1-6	CASSQGGGVNSPLHF	TGTGCCAGCAGCCAAGGTGGAGGGGTGAATTCACCCCTCCACTTT
.	15	TRBD1	TRBV4-1	TRBJ1-2	CASSQDGTGSHGYTF	TGCGCCAGCAGCCAAGATGGGACAGGGTCCCATGGCTACACCTTC
.	17	TRBD1	TRBV4-1	TRBJ1-2	CASRSLGTGASNYGYTF	TGCGCCAGCAGAAGTTTGGGGACAGGGGCCTCTAACTATGGCTACACCTTC
many	17	.	TRBV7-9	TRBJ2-1	CASSLVLEQSSYNEQFF	TGTGCCAGCAGCTTAGTATTGGAACAGAGCTCCTACAATGAGCAGTTCTTC
.	14	.	TRBV5-4	TRBJ1-1	CASSFRQPNTEAFF	TGTGCCAGCAGCTTTAGACAGCCGAACACTGAAGCTTTCTTT
.	18	TRBD2	TRBV3-1/TRBV3-2	TRBJ2-5	CASSQDLPRGGHQETQYF	TGTGCCAGCAGCCAAGATCTTCCACGCGGGGGGCACCAAGAGACCCAGTACTTC
.	10	.	TRBV6-6	TRBJ1-2	CASSQQGYTF	TGTGCCAGCAGTCAACAGGGCTACACCTTC
.	16	TRBD1	TRBV5-4	TRBJ1-1	CASSSPGTGLNTEAFF	TGTGCCAGCAGCTCCCCCGGGACAGGGTTGAACACTGAAGCTTTCTTT
.	16	TRBD2	TRBV18	TRBJ2-7	CASSPAGARSSYEQYF	TGTGCCAGCTCGCCAGCGGGGGCCCGAAGCTCCTACGAGCAGTACTTC
.	14	.	TRBV5-1	TRBJ2-7	CASSASDRSYEQYF	TGCGCCAGCAGCGCCTCCGACAGGTCTTACGAGCAGTACTTC
.	15	.	TRBV4-1	TRBJ1-2	CASSQGRGRDYGYTF	TGCGCCAGCAGCCAAGGCCGAGGGCGGGACTATGGCTACACCTTC
.	14	.	TRBV10-3	TRBJ1-1	CAISKGERNTEAFF	TGTGCCATCAGCAAAGGGGAAAGGAACACTGAAGCTTTCTTT
once	14	.	TRBV30	TRBJ2-1	CAWSSYVRRNEQFF	TGTGCCTGGAGTTCGTACGTTCGGAGGAATGAGCAGTTCTTC
.	12	.	TRBV5-1	TRBJ1-2	CASSLEQGSYTF	TGCGCCAGCAGCTTGGAACAGGGAAGCTACACCTTC
.	15	TRBD1	TRBV6-5	TRBJ1-6	CASSTGVLYNSPLHF	TGTGCCAGCAGTACAGGGGTTCTCTATAATTCACCCCTCCACTTT
.	14	TRBD1	TRBV28	TRBJ1-2	CASRQGLFSYGYTF	TGTGCCAGCAGACAGGGGCTATTCAGCTATGGCTACACCTTC
.	14	TRBD1	TRBV5-4	TRBJ1-1	CASSFPDRVGEAFF	TGTGCCAGCAGCTTTCCGGACAGGGTCGGTGAAGCTTTCTTT
.	18	TRBD1	TRBV19	TRBJ2-7	CASSISIAGTGRLKEQYF	TGTGCCAGTAGTATTTCTATAGCCGGGACAGGGAGACTGAAAGAGCAGTACTTC
.	13	.	TRBV7-2	TRBJ2-7	CASSLNRKYEQYF	TGTGCCAGCAGCTTAAACAGGAAATACGAGCAGTACTTC
.	13	.	TRBV19	TRBJ2-3	CASSIIPPDTQYF	TGTGCCAGTAGTATTATCCCTCCAGATACGCAGTATTTT
.	15	.	TRBV28	TRBJ1-5	CASSPGGYSNQPQHF	TGTGCCAGCAGTCCCGGGGGGTATAGCAATCAGCCCCAGCATTTT
.	13	.	TRBV2	TRBJ1-2	CASSPGANYGYTF	TGTGCCAGCAGCCCAGGGGCTAACTATGGCTACACCTTC
.	14	TRBD1	TRBV15	TRBJ1-2	CATSRDTGGVGYTF	TGTGCCACCAGCAGAGACACAGGGGGGGTTGGCTACACCTTC
.	15	TRBD2	TRBV3-1/TRBV3-2	TRBJ2-7	CASSHGLGVSYEQYF	TGTGCCAGCAGCCACGGACTAGGAGTCTCCTACGAGCAGTACTTC
.	10	.	TRBV28	TRBJ1-4	CASSGEKLFF	TGTGCCAGCAGCGGTGAAAAACTGTTTTTT
.	16	.	TRBV7-8	TRBJ2-3	CASRISRTARTDTQYF	TGTGCCAGCAGAATTTCAAGGACTGCCCGAACAGATACGCAGTATTTT
.	15	.	TRBV9	TRBJ1-5	CASSAGATLGQPQHF	TGTGCCAGCAGCGCCGGCGCGACGCTAGGTCAGCCCCAGCATTTT
.	15	.	TRBV19	TRBJ1-2	CASSISATARGGYTF	TGTGCCAGTAGTATATCGGCTACGGCCCGAGGGGGCTACACCTTC
.	14	.	TRBV19	TRBJ1-4	CASSSLSSNEKLFF	TGTGCCAGTTCTTCACTGTCCTCTAATGAAAAACTGTTTTTT